This T cell receptor (beta chain) derives from a study of spatial heterogeneity in lung cancer. This clonotype turned up a few times. Sequence at one end of the junction differs from germline and may be a read error. The CDR3 is 13 amino acids. Germline CDR1 reads SGHAT; CDR2 reads FQNNGV. Single TCR cDNA molecules each had their own unique molecular identifier. TCRdb re-called the 5' RACE reads with MiXCR, one entry per CDR3 protein. The data contain tens of thousands of distinct CDR3 sequences, 12% of them singletons. Stated time point: sample taken at primary tumor resection. Tumor, nontumor lung or frozen PBMC supplied whole RNA that was sequenced unsorted. The donor population consisted of under 75 patients with untreated, early-stage non-small cell lung cancer.

The sample consisted of PBMCs, taken at surgery. This chain connects TRBV11-2 to TRBJ1-5; D remains unclear. This TCR was recovered from a male donor with early-stage non-small cell lung cancer. DNA of the CDR3: TGTGCCAGCAGCTTAGACAGCATTCAGCCCCAGCATTTT. Its protein product is CASSLDSIQPQHF.